This record looks at one T cell receptor beta chain sequence and its context. The data originate from a study of T cell responses to AZD1222 COVID-19 vaccine. Overall study context: The analysis combined second doses at about 4 or about 12 weeks.

Repertoires were generated with immunoSEQ multiplex PCR, while TCRdb's copy carries only in-frame clones and drops some. This table has 130,000 to 150,000 clones, 70% to 90% appearing once. V lost 0 bases and J 1 base, leaving 5 bases between the germline ends. CDR1 and CDR2 (germline): SGHDT, YYEEEE. The CDR3 is 13 residues long. This TCR was sampled from an adult in good health. The specimen comprised peripheral blood, sampled on day 0 of AZD1222 vaccination. V usage is TRBV5-6 and J usage is TRBJ2-7; D gene ambiguous. The CDR3, as DNA: TGTGCCAGCAGCTTGGGAGTTTCCTACGAGCAGTACTTC. This codes for CASSLGVSYEQYF.